This T cell receptor beta chain appears in the sequencing data of a study of follicular helper T cells after annual influenza vaccination. The germline gives CDR1 SGHTA, CDR2 FQGTGA. Unmatched junction bases numbered 5, after V lost 5 bases and J lost 1 base. The CDR3 length is 17 residues. Specified time point: 2014-2015 season, pre-vaccination. Each time point used about 40 to 100 mL of blood. Method: immunoSEQ multiplex PCR; TCRdb's copy keeps in-frame clones and lacks some. There are approximately 15,000 clones in the sample; just under 80% occur only once, and about 0.41% lies in the top ten. General study results and limits: ICOS+CD38+ cTfh clonality tracked population frequency, and its change tracked circulating plasmablast change. Day 7 ICOS+CD38+ clones later appeared mostly in ICOS-CD38- cTfh. Just roughly 8.5-20% of cells analyzed had recovered productive TCRB sequences.

About this clone: The target antigen is unknown.

The receptor was isolated from an adult who received the influenza vaccine. The sample was CXCR5- memory CD4+ T cells sorted from blood, taken on the day of influenza vaccination. The chain employs TRBV7-3 and TRBJ2-5; the match to TRBD2 covers 15 bases. As DNA, the CDR3 is TGTGCCAGCAGCCTGGGACTAGCGGGGGGAACCCAAGAGACCCAGTACTTC. Translated: CASSLGLAGGTQETQYF. The variable domain in full, with the rest retrieved from reference TRBV7-3 and TRBJ2-5, is GAGVSQTPSNKVTEKGKYVELRCDPISGHTALYWYRQSLGQGPEFLIYFQGTGAADDSGLPNDRFFAVRPEGSVSTLKIQRTERGDSAVYLCASSLGLAGGTQETQYFGPGTRLLVL.